The 9 T cell receptor beta chains below were found in one sample sequenced in a study of blood T cell repertoires in COVID-19. Some clones are missing from TCRdb's copy, which holds only in-frame ones; the method was immunoSEQ multiplex PCR. The sample has 100,000 to 120,000 clones, over 75% seen once; the top ten hold roughly 4.5%. Sequencing was carried out using peripheral blood. The receptors here all came from a middle-aged man with acute or convalescent COVID-19.

The chain joins TRBV27 to TRBJ1-4; D may be TRBD1 (5 bases). The CDR3 has 13 amino acids. Germline CDR1 reads MNHEY; CDR2 reads SMNVEV (reference sequence). V lost 5 bases to trimming and J lost 7 bases, with 11 bases between them. The chain's CDR3 is CASSPRVGEKLFF. The CDR3, as DNA: TGTGCCAGCAGTCCCAGGGTTGGTGAAAAACTGTTTTTT.

The chain has TRBV29-1 and TRBJ1-5, with D unclear. In germline, CDR1 is SQVTM, CDR2 ANQGSEA. V shed 4 bases and J shed 0 bases, with 10 bases lying between them. The CDR3 extends over 14 amino acids. The CDR3 sequence is CSVGSADSNQPQHF. CDR3 DNA: TGCAGCGTTGGATCGGCGGATAGCAATCAGCCCCAGCATTTT. The whole variable domain, filled in from reference TRBV29-1 and TRBJ1-5, reads SAVISQKPSRDICQRGTSLTIQCQVDSQVTMMFWYRQQPGQSLTLIATANQGSEATYESGFVIDKFPISRPNLTFSTLTVSNMSPEDSSIYLCSVGSADSNQPQHFGDGTRLSIL.

The rearrangement joins TRBV9 to TRBJ2-1; 9 nucleotides agree with TRBD2. The trim removed 3 bases at V and 6 bases at J, leaving 7 bases unmatched. Germline CDR1 SGDLS, CDR2 YYNGEE. The CDR3 extends over 15 amino acids. CDR3 amino acids: CASSALGGRVNEQFF. The CDR3 coding sequence is TGTGCCAGCAGCGCCCTGGGCGGGAGGGTCAATGAGCAGTTCTTC.

The J gene is TRBJ2-1, the V gene TRBV21-1; the table's D gene call, TRBD2, was not cross checked with the DNA. TRBV21-1 is a listed pseudogene. This CDR3 has 14 amino acids. CDR3 DNA sequence: TGTGCCGGCAGGGCGGCGCCCGTATACAATGAGCAGTTCTTC. Its protein product is CAGRAAPVYNEQFF.

The rearrangement links TRBV6-5 to TRBJ1-2; D remains ambiguous. The CDR3 consists of 13 residues. Germline V gene lookup returns CDR1 MNHEY and CDR2 SVGAGI. V was trimmed by 6 bases and J by 0 bases, leaving 8 bases between them. CDR3 nucleotides: TGTGCCAGCAGCTTGACAACTAACTATGGCTACACCTTC. Protein product: CASSLTTNYGYTF.

The chain combines TRBV7-9 with TRBJ1-5, with D maybe TRBD1 (5 bases). Between the trimmed V and J ends, which lost 1 base and 4 bases, there was a span of 11 bases. Germline V gene data show CDR1 as SEHNR and CDR2 as FQNEAQ (reference sequence). The CDR3 is made up of 15 amino acids. CDR3 DNA: TGTGCCAGCAGCTTAGTCGGGCAGGGAAATCAGCCCCAGCATTTT. Its protein product is CASSLVGQGNQPQHF.

The chain carries TRBV5-4 and TRBJ2-3; 7 bases are shared with TRBD2. The CDR3 runs 16 residues. Germline CDR1 reads SGHNT; CDR2 reads YYREEE (reference sequence). The V gene end was trimmed by 4 bases and the J gene end by 1 base; junction bases not matched to a gene: 9. Here the CDR3 reads CASSGLAGVRTDTQYF. DNA for the CDR3: TGTGCCAGCAGCGGGCTCGCGGGGGTTCGCACAGATACGCAGTATTTT.

Only a few counts were recorded for this clone. The chain has TRBV6-5 and TRBJ1-1, with D perhaps TRBD1 (5 bases). Germline CDR1 and CDR2: MNHEY and SVGAGI. The CDR3 contains 11 residues. V was trimmed by 7 bases and J by 8 bases, leaving 11 bases between them. CDR3 region: CASKIDREAFF. In DNA form, the CDR3 reads TGTGCCAGCAAAATCGACAGAGAAGCTTTCTTT.

The J gene is TRBJ1-2, the V gene TRBV27; D is possibly TRBD1 (6 bases). The CDR3 totals 13 residues. CDR1 is MNHEY and CDR2 is SMNVEV in the germline V gene (reference sequence). The germline V and J ends were trimmed by 6 bases and 2 bases, with 10 bases remaining between them. The DNA of the CDR3 is TGTGCCAGCAGGCCCACAGGGAACTATGGCTACACCTTC. Translated, it gives CASRPTGNYGYTF.